Following are 14 T cell receptor beta chains from one sample sequenced in a study of Graves' ophthalmopathy and Graves' hyperthyroidism. From RNA, the CDR3 regions of TCR beta chains were amplified and sequenced. Second-round multiplex PCR came after a first-round RT-PCR that employed HTBI primers. TCRdb analysed the multiplex PCR reads with MiXCR anew, one entry per CDR3 protein. The table has around 1.1 million distinct CDR3 sequences, 35% to 40% seen once; the top ten hold roughly 11%. Sequenced material: peripheral blood or thyroid tissue (not recorded which). The receptors here all came from an adult man with Graves' hyperthyroidism.

The chain employs TRBV4-1 and TRBJ1-2, with D tentatively TRBD1 (5 bases). The CDR3 spans 17 residues. V shed 1 base and J shed 3 bases, with 18 bases lying between them. CDR1 and CDR2 from the germline V gene are MGHRA and YSYEKL. Written as DNA, the CDR3 is TGCGCCAGCAGCCAAGTGACCCCGATAGGGACCGACTATGGCTACACCTTC. This encodes CASSQVTPIGTDYGYTF.

The rearrangement links TRBV18 to TRBJ1-5; 9 bases fit TRBD1. In germline, CDR1 is KGHSH, CDR2 LQKENI. The CDR3 is 15 residues long. The V gene end was trimmed by 4 bases and the J gene end by 4 bases; junction bases not matched to a gene: 5. CDR3: CASSLDRGNNQPQHF. The CDR3 DNA is TGTGCCAGCTCACTGGACAGGGGAAATAATCAGCCCCAGCATTTT.

Concerning this clonotype itself: A much more abundant neighbour one base away suggests this may be a read error. The J gene is TRBJ1-1, the V gene TRBV9; D might be TRBD1 (6 bases). CDR3 size: 16 residues. Germline CDR1 SGDLS, CDR2 YYNGEE. Deletions cut 0 bases from V and 5 bases from J, with 17 bases between. CDR3 bases: TGTGCCAGCAGCGTAGCCCCCTCACGGGGGGCGACTGAAGCTTTCTTT. This translates into CASSVAPSRGATEAFF.

Ten or more counts support this clonotype. The V gene is TRBV5-1, the J gene TRBJ1-2; possible D gene TRBD1, 5 bases. Trimming pared 6 bases from V and 0 bases from J, leaving 15 bases between. The CDR3 consists of 15 residues. Germline assignment: CDR1 SGHRS and CDR2 YFSETQ. The CDR3 bases are TGCGCCAGCACTCGGGGACGGAGTACTAACTATGGCTACACCTTC. This encodes CASTRGRSTNYGYTF.

The chain couples TRBV25-1 to TRBJ1-1; TRBD1 matches 8 bases. In germline, CDR1 is MGHDK, CDR2 SYGVNS. V shed 3 bases, J shed 6 bases, and the junction held 6 bases outside the gene matches. This CDR3 has 14 amino acids. As DNA, the CDR3 is TGTGCCAGCAGTGATACCCAACAGGGGGCTGAAGCTTTCTTT. Encoded protein: CASSDTQQGAEAFF. The full variable domain, its missing parts supplied by reference TRBV25-1 and TRBJ1-1, is EADIYQTPRYLVIGTGKKITLECSQTMGHDKMYWYQQDPGMELHLIHYSYGVNSTEKGDLSSESTVSRIRTEHFPLTLESARPSHTSQYLCASSDTQQGAEAFFGQGTRLTVV.

The chain combines TRBV19 with TRBJ2-2, with D unresolved. The ends were cut back, 7 bases at V and 0 bases at J, with 15 bases in the middle. The germline gives CDR1 LNHDA, CDR2 SQIVND (reference sequence). The CDR3 runs to 16 residues. The DNA of the CDR3 is TGTGCCAGTAAACCCCCCTTTGGCGCGAACACCGGGGAGCTGTTTTTT. This encodes CASKPPFGANTGELFF.

Of note for this clonotype: The CDR3 carries no conserved terminal phenylalanine or tryptophan, so it likely arises from a read error. The gene calls are TRBV20-1 and TRBJ2-7, with D tentatively TRBD1 (6 bases). The length of the CDR3 is 14 residues. V dropped 2 bases and J dropped 2 bases, with 13 bases sitting between them. The germline gives CDR1 DFQATT, CDR2 SNEGSKA (reference sequence). The DNA of the CDR3 is TGCAGTGCTAGACCCCCACAGGGTCCCTACGAGCAGTACCTC. Protein sequence: CSARPPQGPYEQYL.

The rearrangement joins TRBV30 to TRBJ1-2; D is uncertain. Germline V gene data show CDR1 as GTSNPN and CDR2 as SVGIG (reference sequence). Trimming took 6 bases from V and 4 from J, leaving 6 bases between them. CDR3 length: 10 amino acids. The CDR3: CACASYGYTF. The DNA for the CDR3 is TGTGCCTGCGCTTCCTATGGCTACACCTTC.

This clonotype was observed at least ten times. CDR3 sequence: CASIETGVRPEAFF. Here the CDR3 DNA reads TGTGCCAGCATCGAAACCGGGGTGAGACCTGAAGCTTTCTTT. This chain joins TRBV12-3 or TRBV12-4 and TRBJ1-1; the D is unclear. The V end lost 7 bases, the J end lost 6 bases, and 18 bases lay between the germline ends. The CDR3 sequence is 14 residues long.

Of note for this clonotype: One end of the junction fails to match germline, which may point to a read error. This chain connects TRBV10-3 to TRBJ1-2; 12 bases align to TRBD1. Per the germline V gene, CDR1 is ENHRY and CDR2 is SYGVKD. The CDR3 contains 16 residues. The CDR3 reads CASSIPGQGAFYGYTF. The CDR3 DNA reads TGTGCCAGCAGTATTCCGGGACAGGGGGCTTTCTATGGCTACACCTTC.

The CDR3 sequence is CSVGSSDGSQPQYF. The CDR3 nucleotides are TGCAGCGTTGGGTCCTCGGACGGAAGTCAGCCCCAGTACTTC. V usage is TRBV29-1 and J usage is TRBJ2-5; D remains ambiguous. The CDR3 is made up of 14 amino acids. Looked up from germline, CDR1 is SQVTM and CDR2 is ANQGSEA. V was cut by 4 bases and J by 9 bases, with 21 bases left in between.

V and J are TRBV5-8 and TRBJ1-2, with D possibly TRBD1 on 6 matching bases. This CDR3 is built from 15 residues. V was shortened by 4 bases and J by 1 base, with 14 bases between the two germline ends. Germline V gene lookup returns CDR1 SGHTS and CDR2 YDEGEE. CDR3 in amino acids: CASSPDSTRNYGYTF. In DNA, the CDR3 is TGTGCCAGCAGCCCGGACAGTACTCGTAACTATGGCTACACCTTC.

This clonotype was found many times. J is TRBJ1-2 and V is TRBV7-9; maybe TRBD1 (5 bases). Germline-derived CDR1 and CDR2 are SEHNR and FQNEAQ (reference sequence). The V and J ends lost 3 bases and 6 bases respectively, with 8 bases between them. The CDR3 contains 12 residues. The CDR3 here is CASSLRGNGYTF. The CDR3 bases are TGTGCCAGCAGCTTGAGGGGTAATGGCTACACCTTC.

This clonotype was observed at least ten times. This sequence joins TRBV7-6 and TRBJ2-5; 7 nucleotides align to TRBD2. CDR3 size: 15 residues. Germline values: CDR1 SGHVS, CDR2 FNYEAQ. Germline trimming cut 7 bases from V and 4 bases from J; bases unmatched to any gene: 12. CDR3: CASIVNPGTTETQYF. CDR3 bases: TGTGCCAGCATCGTTAATCCAGGGACTACAGAGACCCAGTACTTC.